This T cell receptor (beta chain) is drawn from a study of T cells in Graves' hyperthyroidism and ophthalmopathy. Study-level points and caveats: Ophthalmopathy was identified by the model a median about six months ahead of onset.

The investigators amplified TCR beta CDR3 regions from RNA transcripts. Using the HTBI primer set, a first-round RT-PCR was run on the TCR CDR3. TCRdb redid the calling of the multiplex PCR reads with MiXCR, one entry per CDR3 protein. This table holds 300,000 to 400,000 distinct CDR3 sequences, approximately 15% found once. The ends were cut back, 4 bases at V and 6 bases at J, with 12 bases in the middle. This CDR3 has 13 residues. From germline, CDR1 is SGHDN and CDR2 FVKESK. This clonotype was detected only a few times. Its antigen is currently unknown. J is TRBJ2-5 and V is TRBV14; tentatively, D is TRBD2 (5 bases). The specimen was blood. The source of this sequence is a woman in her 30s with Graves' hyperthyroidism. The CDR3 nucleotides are TGTGCCAGCAGCCGGGATTTCGGGAAGACCCAGTACTTC. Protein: CASSRDFGKTQYF. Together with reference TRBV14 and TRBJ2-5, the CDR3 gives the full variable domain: EAGVTQFPSHSVIEKGQTVTLRCDPISGHDNLYWYRRVMGKEIKFLLHFVKESKQDESGMPNNRFLAERTGGTYSTLKVQPAELEDSGVYFCASSRDFGKTQYFGPGTRLLVL.